A single sample gave rise to the 21 T cell receptor beta chains below, sequenced in a study of long-term antiretroviral therapy in people with HIV. Sequencing used immunoSEQ v3.0 at survey level. Assay: immunoSEQ multiplex PCR; the TCRdb copy retains only in-frame clones and omits some. The top ten clones hold 9% to 10% of a sample with 20,000 to 25,000 clones, approximately 95% of them seen once. The sample was unsorted PBMCs, taken 7.6 years after starting antiretroviral therapy. The receptors were sampled from a woman aged 40-49 years with HIV.

This rearrangement joins TRBV23-1 to TRBJ2-2; D not certain. TRBV23-1 is recorded as an ORF, its role being uncertain. The CDR3 spans 15 residues. V shed 0 bases and J shed 7 bases, with 12 bases lying between them. For the CDR3, the DNA is TGCGCCAGCAGTCAATCGACGGGTATGGACGGGGAGCTGTTTTTT. This codes for CASSQSTGMDGELFF.

The CDR3 bases are TGTGCCAGCAGCGTAGGGGGGGCAGGGACCATCTACGAGCAGTACTTC. It codes for CASSVGGAGTIYEQYF. The V call is TRBV9, the J call TRBJ2-7, with D perhaps given as TRBD1 or TRBD2 (6 bases each). The V end lost 0 bases, the J end lost 3 bases, and 16 bases lay between the germline ends. CDR3 length: 16 amino acids. Germline V lookup: CDR1 SGDLS, CDR2 YYNGEE.

The chain links TRBV5-6 to TRBJ1-2; D gene ambiguous. Germline V gene sequence: CDR1 SGHDT, CDR2 YYEEEE. Trimming left V 2 bases short and J 8 bases short, with 10 bases between. CDR3 size: 12 residues. CDR3 sequence reads: CASSFRPGGYTF. The CDR3 DNA follows: TGTGCCAGCAGCTTCCGACCTGGAGGCTACACCTTC.

The chain has TRBV7-6 and TRBJ1-3; no reliable D call. The germline V gene encodes CDR1 SGHVS and CDR2 FNYEAQ. This CDR3 region has 16 residues. V lost 4 bases and J lost 0, with 13 bases in between. Written as DNA, the CDR3 is TGTGCCAGCAGCTCGTCTTCGGCGATCTCTGGAAACACCATATATTTT. Protein product: CASSSSSAISGNTIYF. Complete variable domain (other parts from reference TRBV7-6 and TRBJ1-3): GAGVSQSPRYKVTKRGQDVALRCDPISGHVSLYWYRQALGQGPEFLTYFNYEAQQDKSGLPNDRFSAERPEGSISTLTIQRTEQRDSAMYRCASSSSSAISGNTIYFGEGSWLTVV.

The J gene is TRBJ1-5, the V gene TRBV28; possibly TRBD1 for D (6 bases). The CDR3 runs to 15 residues. Germline V lookup: CDR1 MDHEN, CDR2 SYDVKM. Trimming cost V 5 bases and J 3 bases, with 14 bases left between them. The CDR3 coding sequence is TGTGCCAGCAGTACCCCAGGGGTCCCCAATCAGCCCCAGCATTTT. Translated: CASSTPGVPNQPQHF.

CDR3 sequence: CACGQGVNTEAFF. Written as DNA, the CDR3 is TGTGCCTGCGGACAGGGGGTCAACACTGAAGCTTTCTTT. This sequence joins TRBV7-8 and TRBJ1-1, with 10 positions matching TRBD1. V lost 11 bases, J lost 2 bases, and 5 bases stayed unmatched. The germline V gene encodes CDR1 SGHVS and CDR2 FQNEAQ. There are 13 residues in the CDR3. The complete variable domain, with remaining parts taken from reference TRBV7-8 and TRBJ1-1, reads GAGVSQSPRYKVAKRGQDVALRCDPISGHVSLFWYQQALGQGPEFLTYFQNEAQLDKSGLPSDRFFAERPEGSVSTLKIQRTQQEDSAVYLCACGQGVNTEAFFGQGTRLTVV.

This chain joins TRBV27 and TRBJ2-5, with D possibly being TRBD1 (6 bases). Germline assignment: CDR1 MNHEY and CDR2 SMNVEV (reference sequence). Trimming took off 4 bases at V and 1 base at J, with 13 bases between the two ends. This CDR3 region has 15 residues. The CDR3 region is CASSWVQGSQETQYF. The CDR3 coding sequence is TGTGCCAGCAGTTGGGTACAGGGTAGCCAAGAGACCCAGTACTTC.

The chain combines TRBV4-3 with TRBJ1-2; TRBD1 might be the D (5 bases). With 0 bases removed from V and 3 bases from J, the gap between germline ends came to 14 bases. This CDR3 comprises 16 residues. CDR1 LGHNA and CDR2 YSLEER come from the germline V gene. The CDR3 sequence is CASSQDLSWGYYGYTF. The CDR3 DNA reads TGCGCCAGCAGCCAAGATCTTTCATGGGGCTACTATGGCTACACCTTC.

This clone was observed a single time. This chain joins TRBV5-1 and TRBJ1-3; tentative D call: TRBD1 (6 bases). Germline CDR1 reads SGHRS; CDR2 reads YFSETQ. The CDR3 consists of 13 residues. V lost 5 bases, J lost 4 bases, and 10 bases lay in between. Written as DNA, the CDR3 is TGCGCCAGCAGTACCCAGGGGGGAAACACCATATATTTT. It is translated as CASSTQGGNTIYF.

The rearrangement uses TRBV5-1 and TRBJ2-5, with 9 bases matching TRBD1. This CDR3 comprises 15 residues. Germline V gene sequence: CDR1 SGHRS, CDR2 YFSETQ. The trim removed 3 bases at V and 4 bases at J, leaving 7 bases unmatched. The CDR3 spells CASSSFQDRGETQYF. CDR3 bases: TGCGCCAGCAGCTCCTTCCAGGACAGGGGAGAGACCCAGTACTTC.

This sequence joins TRBV6-5 and TRBJ1-2; 9 nucleotides agree with TRBD1. CDR1 is MNHEY, CDR2 SVGAGI, per germline. The CDR3 has 13 amino acids. Trimming took 6 bases from V and 8 from J; bases not matched to a gene: 7. The CDR3 DNA follows: TGTGCCAGCAGGAGACAGGGGGAAGGCGGCTACACCTTC. It specifies CASRRQGEGGYTF.

V and J are TRBV27 and TRBJ1-1, with D tentatively TRBD1 (6 bases). This CDR3 is 15 amino acids long. CDR1 and CDR2 from the germline V gene are MNHEY and SMNVEV (reference sequence). V was trimmed by 4 bases and J by 1 base, leaving 13 bases between them. CDR3 amino acids: CASSYPDRPNTEAFF. In DNA, the CDR3 is TGTGCCAGCAGTTACCCGGACAGACCGAACACTGAAGCTTTCTTT.

The CDR3 DNA is TGTGCCAGCAGTCCCTCCAGGACAGGGGGTTTGGGAGCTTTCTTT. Protein product: CASSPSRTGGLGAFF. The chain joins TRBV6-1 to TRBJ1-1; 10 nucleotides align to TRBD1. Germline assignment: CDR1 MNHNS and CDR2 SASEGT. The CDR3 totals 15 residues. Trimming cost V 5 bases and J 10 bases; bases outside gene matches: 13.

The chain uses TRBV5-4 and TRBJ1-2; 10 bases align to TRBD1. Unmatched junction bases numbered 9, after V lost 7 bases and J lost 0 bases. The length of the CDR3 is 16 residues. Germline V lookup: CDR1 SGHNT, CDR2 YYREEE (reference sequence). The CDR3 reads CASGPGQGITNYGYTF. The CDR3 DNA follows: TGTGCCAGCGGGCCGGGACAGGGGATTACTAACTATGGCTACACCTTC. The whole variable domain, remainder taken from reference TRBV5-4 and TRBJ1-2, is ETGVTQSPTHLIKTRGQQVTLRCSSQSGHNTVSWYQQALGQGPQFIFQYYREEENGRGNFPPRFSGLQFPNYSSELNVNALELDDSALYLCASGPGQGITNYGYTFGSGTRLTVV.

The V call is TRBV7-9, the J call TRBJ2-7, with 11 bases that match TRBD1. This CDR3 spans 16 amino acids. Germline trimming cut 0 bases from V and 5 bases from J; bases unmatched to any gene: 6. CDR1 and CDR2 (germline): SEHNR, FQNEAQ (reference sequence). CDR3 in amino acids: CASSLASGTGGHEQYF. In nucleotides, the CDR3 is TGTGCCAGCAGCTTAGCCTCCGGGACAGGGGGACACGAGCAGTACTTC.

This sequence joins TRBV7-9 and TRBJ2-7; D not certain. CDR1 and CDR2 from the germline V gene are SEHNR and FQNEAQ (reference sequence). With 5 bases removed from V and 5 bases from J, the gap between germline ends came to 10 bases. CDR3 length: 12 residues. The CDR3 here is CASSPRGNEQYF. CDR3 bases: TGTGCCAGCAGCCCCCGTGGAAACGAGCAGTACTTC.

The rearrangement uses TRBV7-2 and TRBJ2-7; 10 bases match TRBD1. This CDR3 has 15 amino acids. Germline V gene sequence: CDR1 SGHTA, CDR2 FQGNSA. With 3 bases clipped from V and 4 bases from J, the junction kept 6 bases outside the gene matches. The CDR3 nucleotides read TGTGCCAGCAGCTTGACAGGGGGCAACGGATACGAGCAGTACTTC. Its translation is CASSLTGGNGYEQYF.

The chain employs TRBV5-1 and TRBJ2-7, with TRBD1 matching 9 bases. The CDR3 has 17 amino acids. The germline CDR1 and CDR2 sequences are SGHRS and YFSETQ. The V segment lost 2 bases and the J segment 6 bases; nucleotides outside the gene matches: 15. The CDR3 coding sequence is TGCGCCAGCAGCTTCCCGGGACAGGGACTCCCTTCTGGCGAGCAGTACTTC. Its translation: CASSFPGQGLPSGEQYF.

The chain couples TRBV4-1 to TRBJ1-1, with D uncertain. The germline CDR1 and CDR2 sequences are MGHRA and YSYEKL. The CDR3 extends over 15 amino acids. The V end lost 0 bases, the J end lost 1 base, and 9 bases lay between the germline ends. The CDR3 spells CASSQDQVPNTEAFF. The CDR3 DNA reads as TGCGCCAGCAGCCAAGACCAGGTCCCGAACACTGAAGCTTTCTTT.

V is TRBV10-3 and J is TRBJ1-1; 7 bases are shared with TRBD1. The CDR3 is 15 amino acids. Germline loops: CDR1 ENHRY, CDR2 SYGVKD. The junction had 3 bases not matched to a gene; V was cut back by 1 base and J by 1 base. CDR3 protein: CAISEWGTENTEAFF. The CDR3 DNA follows: TGTGCCATCAGTGAGTGGGGGACAGAGAACACTGAAGCTTTCTTT.

V and J are TRBV7-9 and TRBJ1-2; 11 positions match TRBD1. The germline gives CDR1 SEHNR, CDR2 FQNEAQ (reference sequence). J lost 4 bases, V lost 1 base, and 5 bases had no gene match. This CDR3 region has 16 residues. This chain's CDR3 is CASSLVGTGGFYGYTF. In DNA, the CDR3 is TGTGCCAGCAGCTTAGTTGGGACAGGGGGTTTCTATGGCTACACCTTC.